The source of this TCR beta chain is a study of blood T cell repertoires in COVID-19 (dated by TCRdb to the early 2020s). Looking at the study overall: Samples from collaborators originated in the United States, Italy and Spain and spanned both the acute and convalescent phases of COVID-19. Nearly every sample came with metadata listing a de-identified subject ID, COVID-19 status, age in years and sex. The prospective study material was composed of cDNA or gDNA derived from T cells, B-cell-depleted T cells, or PBMCs. The repertoires were made available in a free public database intended to serve as a resource for research on the immune response to SARS-CoV-2. Subjects who had been exposed to COVID-19, were actively infected with it, or had recovered from it provided the deeply sampled blood TCRbeta repertoires that made up the dataset. Where available, HLA class I and class II types were obtained from metadata supplied by the sample provider rather than from assay-based typing. Samples came from the ongoing ImmuneRACE study (first 160 participants) plus 1,254 subjects from 6 global collaborators. Broad study findings and their caveats: The quantity of clinical and demographic metadata differed by source and by participant and was supplied without curation.

Each collaborating institution followed its own protocols to collect whole blood in K2EDTA tubes. For TCRbeta analysis, collaborator samples were shipped as frozen whole blood, as isolated PBMCs, or as DNA extracted from either sample type. This clone was observed once. It lacks a known antigen. Base qualities are not recorded, but no much larger clone differs from it by a single base. TCRbeta CDR3 regions were amplified from genomic DNA using the immunoSEQ Assay, a bias-controlled multiplex PCR. On the authors' methods: Nucleated cell counts per sample were estimated from amplification of reference gene primers within the assay. To quantify the absolute abundance of each unique TCRbeta CDR3 rearrangement, sequence reads were collapsed and filtered. Productive Simpson clonality was computed per sample as the square root of Simpson's diversity index over productive rearrangements. The table was pulled from immuneACCESS by TCRdb, which kept in-frame rearrangements only. Such tables lose some clones; where checked, under half of the loss comes from unresolved V genes, and the rest has no known cause. V and J calls and clone size are given by that table; D and trimming were obtained from the DNA. Counted in this sample were some 200,000 clones; around 92% of them appeared once. The ten largest account for 1% to 1.5% of the sample.

Looking up the germline V gene (reference sequence) yields CDR1 SEHNR and CDR2 FQNEAQ. Taken from cysteine to phenylalanine, the CDR3 has 15 residues. Just CDR3 DNA is preserved here, 45 bases in frame from base 1. Trimming removed 1 base from V and 6 bases from J; the gene matches leave 5 bases unexplained. Sequencing was carried out using peripheral blood. The sequence links TRBV7-9 to TRBJ2-2; 7 bases in between match TRBD2. This receptor was identified in a man aged 30 to 39 with acute or convalescent COVID-19. The DNA reads TGTGCCAGCAGCTTAGATCCAAGCGGGGCCGGGGAGCTGTTTTTT. Translated, this is CASSLDPSGAGELFF.